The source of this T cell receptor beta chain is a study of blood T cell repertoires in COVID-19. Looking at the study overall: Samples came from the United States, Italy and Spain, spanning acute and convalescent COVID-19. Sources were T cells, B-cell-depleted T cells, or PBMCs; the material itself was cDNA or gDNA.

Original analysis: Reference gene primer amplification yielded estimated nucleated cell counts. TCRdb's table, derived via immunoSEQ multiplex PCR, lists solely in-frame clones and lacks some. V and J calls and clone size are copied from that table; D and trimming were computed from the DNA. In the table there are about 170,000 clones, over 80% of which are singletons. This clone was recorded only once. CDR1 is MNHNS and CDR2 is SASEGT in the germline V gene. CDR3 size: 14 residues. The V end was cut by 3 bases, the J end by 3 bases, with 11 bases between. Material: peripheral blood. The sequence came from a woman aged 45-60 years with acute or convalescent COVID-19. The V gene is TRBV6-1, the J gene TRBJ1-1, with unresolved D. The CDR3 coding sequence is TGTGCCAGCAGTGACGGGTCGGGTTACACTGAAGCTTTCTTT. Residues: CASSDGSGYTEAFF.